The clone carrying this T cell receptor (beta chain) was seen a handful of times. Antigen: not known. The treatment is: roughly 11-day PBMC culture with coronavirus spike peptide pools or control peptides (ViraFEST assay). First, ViraFEST expanded antigen-specific T cells with peptide pools, and next it sequenced the TCRs. Each well held 2 million to 2.5 million PBMCs in IL-2 (about 10 IU/ml) medium with 8.5 to 10 ug/ml peptide pools. With the Oncomine TCR Beta short-read assay, DNA from cultured CD4+ T cells was sequenced. The authors extracted genomic DNA from cultured CD4+ T cells. MiXCR, run by TCRdb on the PCR reads, gives a single entry per CDR3 protein. The sample has 20,000 to 30,000 distinct CDR3 sequences, roughly 42% seen once. This specimen comes from a study of vaccination and CD4 T cells after COVID-19. Sample: CD4+ T cells from blood, cultured in vitro. The sequence was obtained from a human donor who had recovered from COVID-19.

The CDR3 loop reads CASSPDPMESSPLHF. The CDR3 DNA reads as TGTGCCAGCAGTCCAGATCCCATGGAGTCATCACCCCTCCACTTT. This chain joins TRBV6-1 and TRBJ1-6; D is unresolved. Trimming took off 5 bases at V and 10 bases at J, with 18 bases between the two ends. Germline CDR1 is MNHNS and CDR2 is SASEGT. This CDR3 is built from 15 residues.